This T cell receptor (beta chain) was identified in a study of cytomegalovirus exposure and HLA in healthy donors. This CDR3 is 13 amino acids long. This clone was counted only a few times. PCR involved 60 Vbeta and 13 Jbeta primers. Profiling relied on immunoSEQ multiplex PCR, and the TCRdb table lists in-frame clones only, not all of them. Counted here are over 80,000 clones, around 74% occurring once; the ten biggest clones make up roughly 3%. The sample comprised PBMCs. J is TRBJ1-5 and V is TRBV21-1. TRBV21-1 represents a pseudogene. The TCR was taken from a female donor in good health and CMV-seropositive. CDR3 sequence: CASSKVSSQPQHF. Written as DNA, the CDR3 is TGTGCCAGCAGCAAAGTCTCTAGTCAGCCCCAGCATTTT.